The clone carrying this TCR beta chain was recorded only once. Between the trimmed V and J ends, which lost 5 bases and 6 bases, there was a span of 16 bases. The CDR3 has 14 amino acids. The germline V gene encodes CDR1 SGHTA and CDR2 FQGTGA. The assay was immunoSEQ multiplex PCR, and TCRdb's table has in-frame clones only and misses some. The data show 360,000 or so clones, about nine tenths seen once. This sample was included in a study of Ad26.COV2.S vaccination and SARS-CoV-2 variants. Study details: Doses of Ad26.COV2.S were injected into muscle once or twice, 56 days apart.

Documented treatment: around 19 received Ad26.COV2.S at low or high dose, single or two shots; several received placebo; per-sample allocation not given. Specimen acquisition occurred on day 63 following the initial vaccine or placebo injection. The administered vaccine (an Ad26 vector) expressed Wuhan-strain SARS-CoV-2 spike. This sequence originates from a person aged 18-65 years who received the Ad26.COV2.S COVID-19 vaccine or a placebo. Sequences were derived from peripheral blood, sampled in a trial of Ad26.COV2.S vaccine versus placebo. This sequence joins TRBV7-3 and TRBJ1-2, with D possibly being TRBD1 (5 bases). The CDR3 here is CASSGTAGKDGYTF. The CDR3 DNA sequence: TGTGCCAGCAGCGGCACGGCAGGGAAGGATGGCTACACCTTC. The variable domain in full, completed from reference TRBV7-3 and TRBJ1-2, reads GAGVSQTPSNKVTEKGKYVELRCDPISGHTALYWYRQSLGQGPEFLIYFQGTGAADDSGLPNDRFFAVRPEGSVSTLKIQRTERGDSAVYLCASSGTAGKDGYTFGSGTRLTVV.